The source of this T cell receptor (beta chain) is a study of cytomegalovirus exposure and HLA in healthy donors. Across the study: Unique TCR beta sequences numbering 117 million came from 150 million to 200 million T cells in an earlier analysis. The Caucasian-associated ancestry cluster held 65% to 90% of 398 genotyped donors. General observations from the study: Common viral pathogens (according to a later analysis) appeared linked to several of the most significant clusters. Indistinguishable V segments, including TRBV6-2 and TRBV6-3, were excluded.

Losses at the gene ends were 1 base for V and 5 bases for J; bases not matched to a gene: 9. Germline values: CDR1 MGHRA, CDR2 YSYEKL. The CDR3 spans 16 residues. The PCR employed 60 Vbeta primers together with 13 Jbeta primers. TCRdb keeps only in-frame clones here, not all; method: immunoSEQ multiplex PCR. The sample yields around 120,000 clones, 9.5% seen once. This clone was detected only a few times. Its target is not known. This chain connects TRBV4-1 to TRBJ2-7; TRBD1 agrees at 9 bases. This TCR was sampled from a man aged 25 to 40 in good health and CMV-seronegative. The sequencing sample was made of PBMCs. This chain's CDR3 is CASSQARGQGGHEQYF. In DNA, the CDR3 is TGCGCCAGCAGCCAAGCAAGGGGACAGGGAGGCCACGAGCAGTACTTC.